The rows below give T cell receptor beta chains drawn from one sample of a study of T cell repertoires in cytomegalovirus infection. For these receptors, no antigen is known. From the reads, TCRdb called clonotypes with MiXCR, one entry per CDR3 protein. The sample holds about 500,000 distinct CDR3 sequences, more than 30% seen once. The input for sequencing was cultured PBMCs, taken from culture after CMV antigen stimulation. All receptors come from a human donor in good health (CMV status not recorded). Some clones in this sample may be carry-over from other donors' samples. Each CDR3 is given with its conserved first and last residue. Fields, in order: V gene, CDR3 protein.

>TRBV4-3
CASSQAAPRGNEQFF
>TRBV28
CASSSTRQGSNTGELFF
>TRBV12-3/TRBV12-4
CASSLDLSDSGYNEQFF
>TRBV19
CASSIDGNTEAFF
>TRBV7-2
CASSSRGGNQPQHF
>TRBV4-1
CASSQGTVAGNTIYF
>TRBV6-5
CASSYSTGYGYTF
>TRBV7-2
CASRLTGVSSYEQYF
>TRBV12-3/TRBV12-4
CASRPSASSYNEQFF
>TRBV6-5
CASSYELAGYNEQFF
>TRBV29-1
CSVDLSGRALGEQFF
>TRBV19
CASSMFGTNEKLFF
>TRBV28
CASSTRGIGELFF
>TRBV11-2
CASSLDRGTSDVYEQFF
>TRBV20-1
CSATVIKEQYF
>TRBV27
CASSLTRELYNEQFF
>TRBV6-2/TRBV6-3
CASRRRQGDTDTQYF
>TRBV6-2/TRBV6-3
CASSPAAGNTEAFF
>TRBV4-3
CASSPPGQVNTEAFF
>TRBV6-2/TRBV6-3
CASSPGLADQETQYF
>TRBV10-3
CAISESQGGYTF
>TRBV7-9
CASSFIAGGVSEQFF
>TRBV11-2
CASSPPGTGEETQYF
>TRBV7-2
CASSSYRNSPLHF
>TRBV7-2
CASSRQNQETQYF
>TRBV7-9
CASSFGGRLDTNQPQHF
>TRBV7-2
CASSPDYGELFF
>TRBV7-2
CASSFLAAQGYEQYF
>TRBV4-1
CASSRQLVYEQYF
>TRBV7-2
CASSQGRVGEKLFF
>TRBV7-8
CASSLWGSGTTYNEQFF
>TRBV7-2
CASSIRRGSDEQFF
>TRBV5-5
CASSSQEAVYGYTF
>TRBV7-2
CASSLIAGAAEQFF
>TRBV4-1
CASRSDRGRTGELFF
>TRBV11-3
CASSLGQRGTNEKLFF
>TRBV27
CASRRGGSRVYNEQFF
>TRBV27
CASSYRRNNEQFF
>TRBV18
CASSPLIQGYEQFF
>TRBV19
CASSIFGGLGGRVTDEQFF
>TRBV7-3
CASSLTGQGVDGYTF
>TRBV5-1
CASSLEGIGNEQFF
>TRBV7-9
CASSPAGALNTGELFF
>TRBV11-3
CASSSRTQTNTEAFF